This section outlines one T cell receptor (beta chain) sequence together with its context. The data were taken from a study of blood T cell repertoires in COVID-19. In the study's own analysis: Reference gene primers were amplified, and this amplification served to estimate nucleated cell counts. The data were produced by immunoSEQ multiplex PCR, yet TCRdb's version contains in-frame clones alone and is incomplete. That table is the source of V, J and clone size, and D and trimming were worked out from the DNA. The sample carries approximately 220,000 clones, approximately 81% recorded once. Sample: PBMCs or T cells enriched from blood (not recorded which). The receptor comes from a middle-aged man who had recovered from COVID-19.

The CDR3 DNA reads TGTGCCAGTAGTATTGGACAGGGTGGCACAGATACGCAGTATTTT. It translates to CASSIGQGGTDTQYF. V usage is TRBV19 and J usage is TRBJ2-3; 8 bases are a match to TRBD1. Germline CDR1 reads LNHDA; CDR2 reads SQIVND (reference sequence). This CDR3 has 15 amino acids. The junction had 3 bases not matched to a gene; V was cut back by 3 bases and J by 1 base.